This T cell receptor beta chain was found in a study of response to subunit inactivated influenza vaccine. This clonotype was found a few times. TCRdb reprocessed the RT-PCR reads with MiXCR, giving one entry per CDR3 protein. There are 430,000 or so distinct CDR3 sequences in the sample; roughly 9.8% occur only once, and approximately 12% lies in the top ten. The sequence was collected from a man aged 45-65 years who received an inactivated influenza vaccine. The sample here was PBMCs from blood, taken 35 to 45 days after vaccination.

The DNA of the CDR3 is TGTGCCAGCAGTATAACAGGGTTTGGCTACACCTTC. Its translation is CASSITGFGYTF. J is TRBJ1-2 and V is TRBV12-3 or TRBV12-4, with a tentative D call TRBD1 (6 bases). Trimming removed 5 bases at V and 7 bases at J, with 11 bases between. This CDR3 has 12 amino acids.